This T cell receptor (beta chain) comes out of a study of early T cells in non-severe SARS-CoV-2 infection (dated by TCRdb to 2020 to 2023). General notes on the study: Because TCR sequencing relied on bulk RNA taken from unsorted whole blood, pairing of alpha and beta chains was not possible. Study-wide conclusions, independent of this receptor: VDJdb matching was skewed toward anti-spike CD8 responses and likely underestimated virus-specific expansions by missing private and CD4 specificities.

The germline V gene (reference sequence) sets CDR1 to DFQATT and CDR2 to SNEGSKA. Taken from cysteine to phenylalanine, the CDR3 has 14 residues. Only CDR3 DNA is held: 42 bases, read in frame from base 1. V is pruned by 4 bases and J by 1 base, leaving 5 bases of the junction without a gene match. As for this clonotype: Its antigen is currently not known. Per-base quality was not reported, and no clone a single base away is much larger than it.

The study was a case-control design nested within a healthcare worker cohort in London, UK, with weekly nasopharyngeal swab PCR tests and blood sampling. Between 23 and 31 March 2020, the week of the UK lockdown, healthcare workers were enrolled and then followed up weekly for as long as 16 weeks. The library was generated by 5' RACE. TCRdb lists the instrument as NextSeq 500. In the TCR library protocol, unique molecular identifiers were attached to individual cDNA molecules to correct for PCR bias and sequencing error. Both TCR alpha and beta chains were sequenced, and tight co-correlation was observed between alpha and beta sequence abundances in each sample. The authors' pipeline ran thus. Decombinator V4 was used to annotate the V gene, J gene and CDR3 of the TCR sequences. Expanded TCRs were defined as changing significantly between any two time points under a Poisson model with p below 0.0001. TCR abundances were normalised to the total number of TCRs sequenced per sample and were expressed as counts per million. TRAV1-2 paired with TRAJ12, TRAJ20 or TRAJ33 defined MAIT TCRs, while TRAV10 paired with TRAJ18 defined iNKT TCRs. VDJdb, accessed 1 November 2021, was searched for CMV, EBV and SARS-CoV-2 annotated TCRs, with TCRs annotated for multiple antigens excluded. The public reads were quality trimmed at Q25 with fastp and then assembled into clones with MiXCR by TCRdb, keeping productive beta chains. Entries are consolidated by CDR3 protein sequence, retaining the most common genes and DNA. For this entry, the V and J calls and clone size follow TCRdb and not the study's own pipeline. Counted in this sample were some 80,000 distinct CDR3 sequences; approximately 14% of them appeared once. Of the sample, approximately 1.3% falls within the top ten clones.

This sequence uses TRBV20-1 and TRBJ1-1; TRBD1 lines up with 8 middle nucleotides. Source material: whole blood. This clonotype was sampled from an adult who was a healthcare worker with PCR-confirmed SARS-CoV-2 infection or an uninfected control (not recorded which). The CDR3 here reads CSAKTTGGNTEAFF. The sequenced DNA: TGCAGTGCTAAGACAACAGGGGGGAACACTGAAGCTTTCTTT.